This T cell receptor beta chain was recorded in a study of beta chain features in type 1 diabetes. Every isolated RNA sample was fully reverse transcribed, so sequencing captured expressed TCRB transcripts. Generated by immunoSEQ multiplex PCR, the TCRdb table keeps only in-frame clones and is missing some. The data show under 300,000 clones, around 15% seen once. CDR3 length: 15 residues. CDR1 is SGHDT and CDR2 is YYEEEE in the germline V gene. Losses at the gene ends were 3 bases for V and 0 bases for J; bases not matched to a gene: 2. This clone was counted a few times. Its antigen is unknown. Study findings and constraints: Shorter TCRB CDR3s, moderately but significantly so, marked every one of the four CD4+ subsets in Type 1 diabetes patients.

This TCR came from a young man with type 1 diabetes. V and J are TRBV5-6 and TRBJ2-4, with 8 positions matching TRBD2. Sequencing was performed on naive CD4+ T cells from blood. The CDR3 nucleotides read TGTGCCAGCAGCTATACTAGCGGAGCCAAAAACATTCAGTACTTC. This codes for CASSYTSGAKNIQYF.